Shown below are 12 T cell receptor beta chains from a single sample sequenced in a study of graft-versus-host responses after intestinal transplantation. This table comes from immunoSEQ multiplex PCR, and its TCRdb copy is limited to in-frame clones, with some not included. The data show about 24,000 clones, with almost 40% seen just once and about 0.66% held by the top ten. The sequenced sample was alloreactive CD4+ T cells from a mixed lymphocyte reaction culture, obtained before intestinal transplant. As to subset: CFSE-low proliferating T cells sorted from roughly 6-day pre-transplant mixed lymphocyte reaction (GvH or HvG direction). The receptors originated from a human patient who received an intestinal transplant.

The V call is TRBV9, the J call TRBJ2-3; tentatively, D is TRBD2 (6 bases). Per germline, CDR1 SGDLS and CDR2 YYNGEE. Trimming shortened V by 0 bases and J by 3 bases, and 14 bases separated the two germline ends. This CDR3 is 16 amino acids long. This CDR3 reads CASSVVWGRPTDTQYF. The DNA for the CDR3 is TGTGCCAGCAGCGTAGTGTGGGGGAGGCCGACAGATACGCAGTATTTT.

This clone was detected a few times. CDR3 nucleotide sequence: TGCGCCAGCAGCTTGGTCTCGGTATTCTCCTCTGGAAACACCATATATTTT. It encodes CASSLVSVFSSGNTIYF. The V gene is TRBV5-1, the J gene TRBJ1-3; no reliable D call. The germline V gene has CDR1 SGHRS and CDR2 YFSETQ. This CDR3 has 17 residues. The ends were cut back, 0 bases at V and 0 bases at J, with 13 bases in the middle. Full variable domain (missing parts from reference TRBV5-1 and TRBJ1-3): KAGVTQTPRYLIKTRGQQVTLSCSPISGHRSVSWYQQTPGQGLQFLFEYFSETQRNKGNFPGRFSGRQFSNSRSEMNVSTLELGDSALYLCASSLVSVFSSGNTIYFGEGSWLTVV.

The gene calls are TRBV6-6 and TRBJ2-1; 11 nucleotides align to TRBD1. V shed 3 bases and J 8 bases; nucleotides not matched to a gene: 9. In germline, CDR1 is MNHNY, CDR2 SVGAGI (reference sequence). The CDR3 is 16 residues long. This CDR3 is CASSYGWTGGYYEQFF. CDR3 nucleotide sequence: TGTGCCAGCAGTTATGGGTGGACAGGGGGCTATTATGAGCAGTTCTTC.

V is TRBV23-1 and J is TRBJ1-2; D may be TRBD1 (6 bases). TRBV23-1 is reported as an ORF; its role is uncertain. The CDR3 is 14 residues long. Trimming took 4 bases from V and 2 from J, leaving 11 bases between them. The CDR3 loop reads CASSPPGENYGYTF. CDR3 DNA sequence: TGCGCCAGCAGTCCCCCAGGGGAGAACTATGGCTACACCTTC.

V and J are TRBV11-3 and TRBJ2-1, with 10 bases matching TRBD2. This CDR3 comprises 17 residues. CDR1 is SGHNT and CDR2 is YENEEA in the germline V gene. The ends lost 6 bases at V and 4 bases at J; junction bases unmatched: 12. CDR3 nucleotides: TGTGCCAGCAGACGTTACAGCGGGGGGGTAGATTACAATGAGCAGTTCTTC. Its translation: CASRRYSGGVDYNEQFF.

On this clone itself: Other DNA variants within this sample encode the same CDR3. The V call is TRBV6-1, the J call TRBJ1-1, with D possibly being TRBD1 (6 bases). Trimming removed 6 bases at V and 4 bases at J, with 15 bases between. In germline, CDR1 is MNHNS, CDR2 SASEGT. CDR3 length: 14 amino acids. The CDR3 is CASRGTGGFTEAFF. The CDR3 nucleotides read TGTGCCAGCAGGGGGACGGGGGGCTTCACTGAAGCTTTCTTT.

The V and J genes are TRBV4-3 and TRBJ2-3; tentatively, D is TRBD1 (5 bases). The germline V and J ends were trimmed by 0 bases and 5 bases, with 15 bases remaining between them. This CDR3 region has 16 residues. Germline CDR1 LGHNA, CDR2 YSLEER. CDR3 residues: CASSQDLRGYKDTQYF. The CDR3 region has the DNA TGCGCCAGCAGCCAAGATTTAAGGGGATATAAAGATACGCAGTATTTT.

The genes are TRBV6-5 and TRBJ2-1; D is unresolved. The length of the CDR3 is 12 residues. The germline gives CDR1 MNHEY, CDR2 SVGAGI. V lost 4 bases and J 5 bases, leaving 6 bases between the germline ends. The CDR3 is CASSWRHNEQFF. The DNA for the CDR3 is TGTGCCAGCAGTTGGCGGCACAATGAGCAGTTCTTC.

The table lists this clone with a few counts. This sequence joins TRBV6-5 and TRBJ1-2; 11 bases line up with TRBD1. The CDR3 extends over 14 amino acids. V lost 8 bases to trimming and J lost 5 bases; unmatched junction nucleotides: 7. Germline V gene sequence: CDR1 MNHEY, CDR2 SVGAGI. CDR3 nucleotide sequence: TGTGCCAGCTCAGGGACAGGGGGATTTTATGGCTACACCTTC. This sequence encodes CASSGTGGFYGYTF.

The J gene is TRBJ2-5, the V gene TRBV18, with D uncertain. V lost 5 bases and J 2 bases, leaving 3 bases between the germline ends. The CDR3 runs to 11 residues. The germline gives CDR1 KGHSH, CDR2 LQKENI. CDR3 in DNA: TGTGCCAGCTCATCACAAGAGACCCAGTACTTC. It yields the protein CASSSQETQYF.

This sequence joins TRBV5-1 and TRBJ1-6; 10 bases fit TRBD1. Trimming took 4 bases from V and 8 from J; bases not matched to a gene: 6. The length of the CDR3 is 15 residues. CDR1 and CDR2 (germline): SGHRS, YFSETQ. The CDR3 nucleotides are TGCGCCAGCAGCCACGGGACAGGGGTCTATTCACCCCTCCACTTT. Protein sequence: CASSHGTGVYSPLHF.

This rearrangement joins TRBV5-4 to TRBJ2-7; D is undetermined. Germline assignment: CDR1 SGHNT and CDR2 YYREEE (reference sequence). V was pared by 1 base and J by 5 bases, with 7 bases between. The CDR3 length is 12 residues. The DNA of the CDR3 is TGTGCCAGCAGCTTGCCACATGACGAGCAGTACTTC. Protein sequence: CASSLPHDEQYF.